This TCR beta chain derives from a study of T-cell reconstitution after alpha-beta-depleted transplantation in children. Whole-study findings and limits: Reports say that about two months after transplant, the alpha-beta T cells came out of several hundred graft clones that had expanded. Diversity and T-cell counts at one year after transplant derived mostly from new T cells. Elevated TCRbeta diversity at day 60 was traced, in some patients, to surviving recipient T cells and thymic progenitors.

This clonotype was found once. Its antigen is currently unknown. The CDR3 is 13 residues long. V lost 4 bases and J 3 bases, leaving 10 bases between the germline ends. Germline V gene sequence: CDR1 ENHRY, CDR2 SYGVKD. Using unique molecular identifiers, the investigators prepared the TCRbeta library. In TCRdb, the PCR reads were re-called with MiXCR into one record per CDR3 protein. The table records 450,000 to 700,000 distinct CDR3 sequences, 27% of them present only once. The source material was PBMCs, sampled before TCRalphabeta/CD19-depleted stem cell transplant. This chain connects TRBV10-3 to TRBJ2-7, with TRBD2 as a possible D gene (6 bases). This TCR came from a boy in the first two years of life with Wiskott-Aldrich syndrome, due to receive a stem cell transplant. The CDR3 DNA reads as TGTGCCATCAGTGTTATGGGAGGCTACGAGCAGTACTTC. Translated: CAISVMGGYEQYF.